This T cell receptor (beta chain) derives from a study of glioma-infiltrating T cells after dendritic cell vaccination. About the study: Samples are from glioblastoma patients in Phase I and II dendritic cell vaccine trials. Monocyte-derived dendritic cells, cultured roughly 7 days with IL-4 and GM-CSF, were pulsed with autologous tumor lysate.

Germline V CDR1 and CDR2: SGHRS, YFSETQ. V was clipped by 4 bases and J by 5 bases; unmatched bases: 7. This CDR3 comprises 14 residues. Input was 2 ug genomic DNA, or all available if less. Sequenced by immunoSEQ multiplex PCR; TCRdb stores in-frame clones only, minus some. The sample records some 100,000 clones, 75% to 85% being singletons. Before vaccination, two weeks after the third vaccination, and at progression, PBMC were collected. This receptor was taken from a human donor with glioblastoma. Here the sequenced sample was blood, taken before dendritic cell vaccination. The V call is TRBV5-1, the J call TRBJ2-5; the match to TRBD1 covers 8 bases. CDR3 DNA: TGCGCCAGCAGCCACGGACAGGGTTGGGAGACCCAGTACTTC. Its translation: CASSHGQGWETQYF. The complete variable domain, with remaining parts taken from reference TRBV5-1 and TRBJ2-5, reads KAGVTQTPRYLIKTRGQQVTLSCSPISGHRSVSWYQQTPGQGLQFLFEYFSETQRNKGNFPGRFSGRQFSNSRSEMNVSTLELGDSALYLCASSHGQGWETQYFGPGTRLLVL.